This T cell receptor beta chain was identified during a study of blood T cell repertoires in COVID-19. Study-wide context: Some COVID-19 samples were acute and others convalescent; all came from the United States, Italy and Spain. T cells, B-cell-depleted T cells, or PBMCs provided the cDNA or gDNA that served as material.

Authors' analysis steps: Amplification from reference gene primers served as the basis for estimated nucleated cell counts. Method: immunoSEQ multiplex PCR; TCRdb's copy keeps in-frame clones and lacks some. Clonal size and the V and J genes are those of that table, whereas D and trimming came from the DNA. The repertoire holds about 88,000 clones, with around 90% as singletons. The CDR3 extends over 16 amino acids. Germline V gene lookup returns CDR1 KGHSH and CDR2 LQKENI. V shed 6 bases and J 0 bases; nucleotides not matched to a gene: 6. Seattle's cohort entered during active infection and was followed longitudinally.

The chain carries TRBV18 and TRBJ2-7; 12 bases match TRBD2. The sample comprised peripheral blood. The clonotype comes from a man between 18 and 29 years old with COVID-19, enrolled during active disease. CDR3 nucleotide sequence: TGTGCCAGCTCCCCGAGGACTAGCGGGACCTCCTACGAGCAGTACTTC. Translated: CASSPRTSGTSYEQYF. Combining the CDR3 with reference TRBV18 and TRBJ2-7 gives the whole variable domain NAGVMQNPRHLVRRRGQEARLRCSPMKGHSHVYWYRQLPEEGLKFMVYLQKENIIDESGMPKERFSAEFPKEGPSILRIQQVVRGDSAAYFCASSPRTSGTSYEQYFGPGTRLTVT.